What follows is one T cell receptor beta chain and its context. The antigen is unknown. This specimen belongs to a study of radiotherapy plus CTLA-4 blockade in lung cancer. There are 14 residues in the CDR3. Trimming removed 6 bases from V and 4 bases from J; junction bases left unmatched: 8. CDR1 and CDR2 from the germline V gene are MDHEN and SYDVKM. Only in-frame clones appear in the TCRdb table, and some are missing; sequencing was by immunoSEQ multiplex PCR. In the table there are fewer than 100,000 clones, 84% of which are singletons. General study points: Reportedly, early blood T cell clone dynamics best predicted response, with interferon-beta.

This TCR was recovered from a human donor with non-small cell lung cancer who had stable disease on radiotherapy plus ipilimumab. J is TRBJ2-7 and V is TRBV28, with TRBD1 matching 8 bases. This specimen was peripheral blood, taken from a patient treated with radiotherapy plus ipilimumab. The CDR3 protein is CASRYDRGLYEQYF. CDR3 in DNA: TGTGCCAGCAGATACGACAGGGGCCTTTACGAGCAGTACTTC. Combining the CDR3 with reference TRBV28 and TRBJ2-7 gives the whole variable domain DVKVTQSSRYLVKRTGEKVFLECVQDMDHENMFWYRQDPGLGLRLIYFSYDVKMKEKGDIPEGYSVSREKKERFSLILESASTNQTSMYLCASRYDRGLYEQYFGPGTRLTVT.